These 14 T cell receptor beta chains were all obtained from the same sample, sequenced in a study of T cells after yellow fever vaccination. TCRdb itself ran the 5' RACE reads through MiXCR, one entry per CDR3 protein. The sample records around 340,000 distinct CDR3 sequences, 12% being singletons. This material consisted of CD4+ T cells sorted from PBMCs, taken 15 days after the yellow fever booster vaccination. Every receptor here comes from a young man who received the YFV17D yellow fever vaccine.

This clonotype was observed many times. CDR3 coding DNA: TGTGCCAGCAGCTTAGCGAGGGTTGGGGATATCGCGCAGTATTTT. Its protein is CASSLARVGDIAQYF. The chain links TRBV7-2 to TRBJ2-3, with D possibly TRBD2 on 5 matching bases. V gave up 0 bases and J gave up 10 bases, with 17 bases separating them. Per germline, CDR1 SGHTA and CDR2 FQGNSA. The CDR3 has 15 residues.

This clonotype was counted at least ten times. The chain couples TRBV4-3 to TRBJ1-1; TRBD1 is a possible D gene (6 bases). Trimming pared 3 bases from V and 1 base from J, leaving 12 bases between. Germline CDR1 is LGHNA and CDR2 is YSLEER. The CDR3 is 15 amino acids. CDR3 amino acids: CASSQRLGGNTEAFF. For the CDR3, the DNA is TGCGCCAGCAGCCAGAGGCTAGGGGGGAACACTGAAGCTTTCTTT.

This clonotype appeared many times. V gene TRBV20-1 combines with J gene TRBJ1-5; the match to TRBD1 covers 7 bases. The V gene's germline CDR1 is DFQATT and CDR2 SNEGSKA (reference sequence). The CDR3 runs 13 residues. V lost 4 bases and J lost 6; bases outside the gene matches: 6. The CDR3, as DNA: TGCAGTGCTACCGGACAGGAAAGTCAGCCCCAGCATTTT. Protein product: CSATGQESQPQHF.

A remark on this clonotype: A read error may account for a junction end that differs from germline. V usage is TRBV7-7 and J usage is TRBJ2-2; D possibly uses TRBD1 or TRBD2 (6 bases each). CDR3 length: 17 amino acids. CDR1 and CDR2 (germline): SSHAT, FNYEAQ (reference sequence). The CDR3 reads CASSLGVRGRNTGELFF. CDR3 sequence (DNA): TGTGCTAGCAGCTTAGGTGTACGGGGGCGGAACACCGGGGAGCTGTTTTTT. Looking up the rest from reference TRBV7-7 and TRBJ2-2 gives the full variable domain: GAGVSQSPRYKVTKRGQDVTLRCDPISSHATLYWYQQALGQGPEFLTYFNYEAQPDKSGLPSDRFSAERPEGSISTLTIQRTEQRDSAMYRCASSLGVRGRNTGELFFGEGSRLTVL.

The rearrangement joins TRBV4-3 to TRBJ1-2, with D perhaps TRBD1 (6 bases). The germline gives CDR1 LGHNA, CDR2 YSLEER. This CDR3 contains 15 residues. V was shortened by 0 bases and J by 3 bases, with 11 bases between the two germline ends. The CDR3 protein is CASSQEGGADYGYTF. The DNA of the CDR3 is TGCGCCAGCAGCCAAGAGGGGGGGGCCGACTATGGCTACACCTTC.

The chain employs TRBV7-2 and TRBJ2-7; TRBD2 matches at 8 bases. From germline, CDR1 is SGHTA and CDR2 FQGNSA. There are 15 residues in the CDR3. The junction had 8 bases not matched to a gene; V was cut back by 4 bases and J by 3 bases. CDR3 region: CASSSIGLAGYEQYF. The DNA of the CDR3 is TGTGCCAGCAGCTCAATCGGGCTAGCGGGCTACGAGCAGTACTTC.

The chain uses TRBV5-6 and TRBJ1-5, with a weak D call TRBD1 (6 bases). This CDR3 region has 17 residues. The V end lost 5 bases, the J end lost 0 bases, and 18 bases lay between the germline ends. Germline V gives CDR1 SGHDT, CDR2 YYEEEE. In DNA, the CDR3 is TGTGCCAGCAGTCGATACCGGGGGCCCGCTAGCAATCAGCCCCAGCATTTT. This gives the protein CASSRYRGPASNQPQHF.

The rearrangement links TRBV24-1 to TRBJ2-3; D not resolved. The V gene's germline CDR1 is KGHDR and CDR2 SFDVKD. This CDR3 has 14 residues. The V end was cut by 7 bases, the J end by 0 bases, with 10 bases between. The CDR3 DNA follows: TGTGCCACCAGCCTCGATGGGAGCACAGATACGCAGTATTTT. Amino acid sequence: CATSLDGSTDTQYF.

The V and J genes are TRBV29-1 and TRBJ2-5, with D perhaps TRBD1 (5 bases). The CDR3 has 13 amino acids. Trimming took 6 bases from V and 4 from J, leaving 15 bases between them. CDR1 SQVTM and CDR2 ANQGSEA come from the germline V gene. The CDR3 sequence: CSVTRGSRETQYF. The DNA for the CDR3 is TGCAGCGTCACAAGGGGATCGCGAGAGACCCAGTACTTC.

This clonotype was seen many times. CDR3 sequence: CASNPVPGGPAGELFF. The DNA for the CDR3 is TGCGCCAGCAACCCTGTACCGGGGGGGCCAGCCGGGGAGCTGTTTTTT. The genes are TRBV5-1 and TRBJ2-2; the match to TRBD2 covers 8 bases. The CDR3 contains 16 residues. Germline CDR1 is SGHRS and CDR2 is YFSETQ. The ends lost 6 bases at V and 6 bases at J; junction bases unmatched: 13.

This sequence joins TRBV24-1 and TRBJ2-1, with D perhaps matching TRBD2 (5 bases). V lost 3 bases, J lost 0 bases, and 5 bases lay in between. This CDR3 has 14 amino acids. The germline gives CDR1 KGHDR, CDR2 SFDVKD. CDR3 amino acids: CATSDGSSYNEQFF. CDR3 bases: TGTGCCACCAGTGATGGGAGCTCCTACAATGAGCAGTTCTTC.

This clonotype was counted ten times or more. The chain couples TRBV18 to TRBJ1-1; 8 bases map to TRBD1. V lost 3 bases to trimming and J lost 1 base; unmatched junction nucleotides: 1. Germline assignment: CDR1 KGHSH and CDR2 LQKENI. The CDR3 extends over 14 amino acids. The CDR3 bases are TGTGCCAGCTCACCGACAGGGGCGAACACTGAAGCTTTCTTT. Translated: CASSPTGANTEAFF.

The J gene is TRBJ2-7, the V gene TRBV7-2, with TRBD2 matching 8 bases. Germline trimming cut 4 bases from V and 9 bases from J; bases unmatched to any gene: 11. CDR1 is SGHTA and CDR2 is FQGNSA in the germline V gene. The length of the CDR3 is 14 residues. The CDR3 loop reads CASSSLGGGLGQYF. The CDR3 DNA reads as TGTGCCAGCAGCTCCCTGGGCGGGGGGTTAGGGCAGTACTTC.

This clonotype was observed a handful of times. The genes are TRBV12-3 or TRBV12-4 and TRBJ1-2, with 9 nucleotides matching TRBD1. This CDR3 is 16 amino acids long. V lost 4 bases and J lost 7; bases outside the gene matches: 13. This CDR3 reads CASSSGTGSSIPGYTF. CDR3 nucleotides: TGTGCCAGCAGTTCCGGGACAGGGTCTTCTATTCCTGGCTACACCTTC.